This T cell receptor (beta chain) was found in a study of CD8 T cells in ankylosing spondylitis. Study-level points and caveats: Within matched ankylosing spondylitis synovial fluid, disease-linked clones were reportedly significantly enriched. Those disease-linked clones were CD8+; they were also relatively rare in peripheral blood.

The table lists this clonotype with many counts. Its antigen is not known. TCRdb reprocessed the 5' RACE reads with MiXCR, giving one entry per CDR3 protein. Among 200,000 to 250,000 distinct CDR3 sequences listed, about 10% were seen once. V was pared by 0 bases and J by 1 base, with 15 bases between. CDR3 length equals 17 residues. From germline, CDR1 is MNHEY and CDR2 SVGAGI. The sequence came from a male donor with ankylosing spondylitis or in good health (not recorded which). Source material: blood, either unsorted or a sorted T cell fraction (not recorded which). The V and J genes are TRBV6-5 and TRBJ1-1; D call uncertain. Written as DNA, the CDR3 is TGTGCCAGCAGTTACTCGACTGGGCCCCTTGGGAACACTGAAGCTTTCTTT. Its translation: CASSYSTGPLGNTEAFF.